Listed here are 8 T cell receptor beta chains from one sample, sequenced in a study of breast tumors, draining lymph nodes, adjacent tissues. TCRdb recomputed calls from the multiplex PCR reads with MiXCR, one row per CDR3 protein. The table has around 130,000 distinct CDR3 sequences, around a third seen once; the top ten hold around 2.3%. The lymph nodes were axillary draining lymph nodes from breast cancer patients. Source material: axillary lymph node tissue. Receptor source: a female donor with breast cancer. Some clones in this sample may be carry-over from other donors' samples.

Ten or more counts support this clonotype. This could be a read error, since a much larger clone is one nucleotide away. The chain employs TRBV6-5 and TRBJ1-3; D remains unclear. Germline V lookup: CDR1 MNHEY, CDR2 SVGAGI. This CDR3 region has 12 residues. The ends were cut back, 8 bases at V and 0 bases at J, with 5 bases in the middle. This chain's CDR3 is CASRSSGNTIYF. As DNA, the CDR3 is TGTGCCAGCCGCAGCTCTGGAAACACCATATATTTT.

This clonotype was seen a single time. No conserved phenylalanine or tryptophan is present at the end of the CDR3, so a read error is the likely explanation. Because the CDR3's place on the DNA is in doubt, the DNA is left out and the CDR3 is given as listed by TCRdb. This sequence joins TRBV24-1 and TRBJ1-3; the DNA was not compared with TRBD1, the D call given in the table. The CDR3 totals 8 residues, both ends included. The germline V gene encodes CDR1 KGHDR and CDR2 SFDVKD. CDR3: CATRQGGT.

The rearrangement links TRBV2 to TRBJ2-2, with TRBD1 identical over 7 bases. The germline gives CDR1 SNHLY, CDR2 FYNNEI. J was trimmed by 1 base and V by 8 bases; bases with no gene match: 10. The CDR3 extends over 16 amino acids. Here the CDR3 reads CASQSGRQGNTGELFF. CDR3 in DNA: TGTGCCAGCCAAAGTGGGAGACAGGGGAACACCGGGGAGCTGTTTTTT.

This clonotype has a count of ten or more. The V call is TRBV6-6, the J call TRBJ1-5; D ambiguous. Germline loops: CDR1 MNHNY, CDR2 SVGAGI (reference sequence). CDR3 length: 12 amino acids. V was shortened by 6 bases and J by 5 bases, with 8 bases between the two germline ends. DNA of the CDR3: TGTGCCAGCAGGCGGGATGATCAGCCCCAGCATTTT. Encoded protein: CASRRDDQPQHF.

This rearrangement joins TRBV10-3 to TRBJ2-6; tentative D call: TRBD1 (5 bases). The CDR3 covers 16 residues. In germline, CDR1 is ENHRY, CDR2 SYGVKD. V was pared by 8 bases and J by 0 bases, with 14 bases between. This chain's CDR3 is CAISQDTYSGANVLTF. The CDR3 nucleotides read TGTGCCATCTCCCAGGACACCTACTCTGGGGCCAACGTCCTGACTTTC.

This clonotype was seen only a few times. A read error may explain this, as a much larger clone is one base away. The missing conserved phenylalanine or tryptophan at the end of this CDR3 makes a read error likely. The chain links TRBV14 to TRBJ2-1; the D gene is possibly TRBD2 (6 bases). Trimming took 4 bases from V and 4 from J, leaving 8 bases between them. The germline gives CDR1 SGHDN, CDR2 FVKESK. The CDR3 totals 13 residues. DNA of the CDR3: TGTGCCAGCAGCCTGGGACTTTACAATGAGCAGTTCTCC. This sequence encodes CASSLGLYNEQFS.

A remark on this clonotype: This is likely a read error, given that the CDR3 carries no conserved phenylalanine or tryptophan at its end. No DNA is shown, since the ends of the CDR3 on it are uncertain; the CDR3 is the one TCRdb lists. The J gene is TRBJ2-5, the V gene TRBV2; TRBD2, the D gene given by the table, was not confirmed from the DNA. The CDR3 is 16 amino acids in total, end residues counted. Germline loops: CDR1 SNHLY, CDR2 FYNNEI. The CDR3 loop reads CASRSPTSGGQEDPVL.

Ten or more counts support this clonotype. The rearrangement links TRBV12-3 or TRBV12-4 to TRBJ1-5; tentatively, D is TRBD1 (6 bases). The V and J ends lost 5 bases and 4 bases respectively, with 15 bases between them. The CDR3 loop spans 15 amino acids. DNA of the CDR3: TGTGCCAGCAGTCGCACCCTAGGGGGAAATCAGCCCCAGCATTTT. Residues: CASSRTLGGNQPQHF.